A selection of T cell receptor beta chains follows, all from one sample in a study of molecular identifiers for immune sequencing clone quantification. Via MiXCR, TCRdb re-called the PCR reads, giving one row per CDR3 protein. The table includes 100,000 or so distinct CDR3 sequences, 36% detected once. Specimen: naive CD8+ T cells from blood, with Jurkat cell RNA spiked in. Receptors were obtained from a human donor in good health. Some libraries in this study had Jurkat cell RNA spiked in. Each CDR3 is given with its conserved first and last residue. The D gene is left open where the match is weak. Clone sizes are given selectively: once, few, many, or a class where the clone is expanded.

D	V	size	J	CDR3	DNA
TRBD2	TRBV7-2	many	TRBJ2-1	CASSLGTSGINEQFF	TGTGCCAGCAGCTTAGGGACTAGCGGGATTAATGAGCAGTTCTTC
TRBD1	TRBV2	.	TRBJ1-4	CASRGQGNDKLFF	TGTGCCAGCAGGGGACAGGGAAATGATAAACTGTTTTTT
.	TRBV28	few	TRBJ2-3	CASRPRDFHPTDTQYF	TGTGCCAGCAGACCAAGGGACTTCCATCCCACAGATACGCAGTATTTT
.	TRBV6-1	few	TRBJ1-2	CASRAPPGTNYGYTF	TGTGCCAGCAGAGCCCCCCCCGGGACTAACTATGGCTACACCTTC
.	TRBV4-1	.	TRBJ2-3	CASSQDSRGGGTDTQYF	TGCGCCAGCAGCCAAGATTCGAGGGGCGGCGGCACAGATACGCAGTATTTT
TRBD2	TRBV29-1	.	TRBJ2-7	CSVTGGEGYEQYF	TGCAGCGTTACCGGTGGGGAGGGCTACGAGCAGTACTTC
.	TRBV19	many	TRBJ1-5	CASSTYGPGNQPQHF	TGTGCCAGTAGTACCTACGGACCAGGCAATCAGCCCCAGCATTTT
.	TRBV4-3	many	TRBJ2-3	CASSQDFGGIGDTQYF	TGCGCCAGCAGCCAAGATTTTGGAGGGATTGGAGATACGCAGTATTTT
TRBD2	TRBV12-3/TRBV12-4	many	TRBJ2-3	CASSPLAGGPGDTQYF	TGTGCCAGCAGTCCTCTAGCGGGAGGGCCGGGAGATACGCAGTATTTT
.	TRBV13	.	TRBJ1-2	CASSLGEYYGYTF	TGTGCCAGCAGCTTAGGAGAATACTATGGCTACACCTTC
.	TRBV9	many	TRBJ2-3	CASSSPLTDTQYF	TGTGCCAGCAGTTCTCCCCTCACAGATACGCAGTATTTT
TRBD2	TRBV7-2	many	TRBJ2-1	CASSSTSGRWFF	TGTGCCAGCAGCTCGACTAGCGGGAGATGGTTCTTC
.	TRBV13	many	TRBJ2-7	CASSLSRSWYEQYF	TGTGCCAGCAGCTTGAGCAGGTCTTGGTACGAGCAGTACTTC
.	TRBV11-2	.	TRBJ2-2	CASSLGRFTGELFF	TGTGCCAGCAGCTTAGGGAGATTCACCGGGGAGCTGTTTTTT
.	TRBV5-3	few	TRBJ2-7	CASSSRGRYEQYF	TGTGCCAGCAGCTCCAGGGGACGCTACGAGCAGTACTTC
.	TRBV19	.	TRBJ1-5	CASNLGGQPQHF	TGTGCCAGTAATCTGGGGGGCCAGCCCCAGCATTTT
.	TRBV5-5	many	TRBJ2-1	CASSPPRGTYNEQFF	TGTGCCAGCAGCCCACCAAGGGGAACCTACAATGAGCAGTTCTTC
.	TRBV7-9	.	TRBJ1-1	CASRVGVNTEAFF	TGTGCCAGCAGGGTAGGGGTGAACACTGAAGCTTTCTTT
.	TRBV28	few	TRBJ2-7	CASSRSDRFEQYF	TGTGCCAGCAGTCGTTCTGACAGGTTCGAGCAGTACTTC
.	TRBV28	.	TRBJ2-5	CTSSWDARAQYF	TGTACCAGCAGTTGGGACGCCCGGGCCCAGTACTTC
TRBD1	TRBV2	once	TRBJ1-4	CASTDREKLFF	TGTGCCAGCACGGACAGGGAAAAACTGTTTTTT
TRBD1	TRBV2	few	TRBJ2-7	CASRGSRDRVSHEQYF	TGTGCCAGCAGGGGCTCACGGGACAGGGTGTCCCACGAGCAGTACTTC
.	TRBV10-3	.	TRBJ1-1	CAISENRGSDTEAFF	TGTGCCATCAGTGAGAATCGGGGCTCGGACACTGAAGCTTTCTTT
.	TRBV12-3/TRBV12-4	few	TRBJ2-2	CASSLGQENTGELFF	TGTGCCAGCAGTTTAGGACAGGAGAACACCGGGGAGCTGTTTTTT
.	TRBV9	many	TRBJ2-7	CASSAGWAAITYEQYF	TGTGCCAGCAGCGCGGGATGGGCGGCGATTACCTACGAGCAGTACTTC
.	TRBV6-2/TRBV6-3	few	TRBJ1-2	CASSYVGTVSGYTF	TGTGCCAGCAGTTACGTCGGGACGGTCAGTGGCTACACCTTC
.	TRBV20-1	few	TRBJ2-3	CSARDGRTNTQYF	TGCAGTGCTAGAGATGGCAGGACGAATACGCAGTATTTT
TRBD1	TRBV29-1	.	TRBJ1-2	CSVGQGGGCGYTF	TGCAGCGTTGGACAGGGGGGTGGCTGTGGCTACACCTTC
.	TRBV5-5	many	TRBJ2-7	CASSTELRDGSYEQYF	TGTGCCAGCAGCACCGAGCTCCGGGACGGAAGCTACGAGCAGTACTTC
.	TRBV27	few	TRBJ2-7	CASSPSSPAYEQYF	TGTGCCAGCAGTCCAAGCAGTCCCGCCTACGAGCAGTACTTC
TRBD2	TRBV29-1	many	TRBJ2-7	CSVVGLAGTKTYEQYF	TGCAGCGTTGTAGGACTAGCGGGAACAAAAACCTACGAGCAGTACTTC
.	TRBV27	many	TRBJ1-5	CASSSLGSSHQPQHF	TGTGCCAGCAGTTCCCTTGGCTCTTCCCATCAGCCCCAGCATTTT
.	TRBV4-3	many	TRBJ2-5	CASSQGPETQYF	TGCGCCAGCAGCCAAGGCCCGGAGACCCAGTACTTC
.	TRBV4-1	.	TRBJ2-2	CASSRGTSNTGELFF	TGCGCCAGCAGCCGCGGGACTTCGAACACCGGGGAGCTGTTTTTT
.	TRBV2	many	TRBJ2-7	CASSDYPQVWSF	TGTGCCAGCAGTGACTACCCTCAGGTTTGGAGTTTC
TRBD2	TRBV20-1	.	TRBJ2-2	CSAKNGLEDTVELFF	TGCAGTGCTAAAAACGGACTAGAGGACACCGTGGAGCTGTTTTTT
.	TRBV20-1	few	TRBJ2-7	CSASRSAEQYF	TGCAGTGCTAGCAGGTCTGCGGAGCAGTACTTC
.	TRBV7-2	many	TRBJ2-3	CASSLPDTQYF	TGTGCCAGCAGTCTCCCGGATACGCAGTATTTT
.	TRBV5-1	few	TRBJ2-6	CASSPGVRVDVLTF	TGCGCCAGCAGCCCCGGGGTCCGTGTCGACGTCCTGACTTTC
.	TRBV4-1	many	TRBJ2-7	CASSQGLSSYEQYF	TGCGCCAGCAGCCAAGGTCTCAGCTCCTACGAGCAGTACTTC
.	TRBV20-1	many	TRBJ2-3	CSASTGSPTDTQYF	TGCAGTGCCTCAACGGGTTCCCCCACAGATACGCAGTATTTT
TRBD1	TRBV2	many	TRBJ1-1	CASIEVDRGLQTEAFF	TGTGCCAGCATCGAGGTGGACAGGGGGCTTCAGACTGAAGCTTTCTTT
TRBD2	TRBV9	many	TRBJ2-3	CASSEAGGPDTQYF	TGTGCCAGCAGCGAAGCGGGAGGGCCAGATACGCAGTATTTT
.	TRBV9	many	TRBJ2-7	CASSSPEDEQYF	TGTGCCAGCAGCTCCCCCGAGGACGAGCAGTACTTC
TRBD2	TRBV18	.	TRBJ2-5	CASSPGLAGEETQYF	TGTGCCAGCTCACCAGGACTAGCGGGTGAAGAGACCCAGTACTTC
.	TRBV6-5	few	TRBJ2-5	CASSPTDLQETQYF	TGTGCCAGCAGCCCCACAGACCTCCAAGAGACCCAGTACTTC